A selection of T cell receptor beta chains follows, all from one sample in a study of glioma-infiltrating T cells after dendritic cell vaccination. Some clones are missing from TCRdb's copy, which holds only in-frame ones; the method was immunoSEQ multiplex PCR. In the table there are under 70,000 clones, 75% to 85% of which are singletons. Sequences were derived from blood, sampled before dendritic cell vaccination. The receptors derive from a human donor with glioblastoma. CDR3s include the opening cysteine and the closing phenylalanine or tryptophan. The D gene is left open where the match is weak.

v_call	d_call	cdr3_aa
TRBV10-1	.	CASSDPTGIDTQYF
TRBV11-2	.	CASSLDLQVKGYTF
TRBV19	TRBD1	CASSILQPTGGAGYTF
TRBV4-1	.	CASSQDFQEHYNEQFF
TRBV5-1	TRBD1	CASIGDRVNTGELFF
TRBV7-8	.	CASSPTGRGQPQHF
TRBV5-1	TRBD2	CASSLAGAGGVYEQYF
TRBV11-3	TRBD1	CASSLGGQGSNQPQHF
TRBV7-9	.	CASSSLAGADGEQFF
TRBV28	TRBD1	CASSKSDRARRGYTF
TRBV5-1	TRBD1	CASSWGQGMETQYF
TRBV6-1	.	CASKEVYEQYF
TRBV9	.	CASSARESRNSPLHF
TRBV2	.	CASNLAPRDVSPLHF
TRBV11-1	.	CASSLVSEDTQYF
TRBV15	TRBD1	CATSRDPGTGSYEQYF
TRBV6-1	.	CASRSRGGETQYF
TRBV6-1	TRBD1	CASSESRGLDGYTF
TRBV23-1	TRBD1	CASSQPYHRGQRSSYNSPLHF
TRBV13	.	CASSLGGEQETQYF
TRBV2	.	CASKDTRKSKLFF
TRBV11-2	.	CASSLALETQYF
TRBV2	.	CASSGEGTPNTEAFF
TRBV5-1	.	CASSLGTRNSPLHF
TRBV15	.	CATRGGAYTGELFF
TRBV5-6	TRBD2	CASTPPGQTLAGAYNEQFF
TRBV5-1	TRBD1	CASSFGPDRGDYGYTF
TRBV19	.	CASRGVNTEAFF